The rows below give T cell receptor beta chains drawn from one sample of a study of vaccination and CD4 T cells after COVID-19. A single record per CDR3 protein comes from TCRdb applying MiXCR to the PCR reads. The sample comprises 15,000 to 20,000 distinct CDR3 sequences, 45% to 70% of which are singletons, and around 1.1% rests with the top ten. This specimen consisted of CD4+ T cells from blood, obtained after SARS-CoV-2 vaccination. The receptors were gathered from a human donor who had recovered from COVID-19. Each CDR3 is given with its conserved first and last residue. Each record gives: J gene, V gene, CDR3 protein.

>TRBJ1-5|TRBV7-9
CASSCGGVGQPQHF
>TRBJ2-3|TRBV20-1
CSAGGTSPTDTQYF
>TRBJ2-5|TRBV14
CASSQYRGLRETQYF
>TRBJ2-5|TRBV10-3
CAINPGGQETQYF
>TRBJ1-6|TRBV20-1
CSASTHSGLNSPLHF
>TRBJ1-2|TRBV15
CATSRGGGGYNYGYTF
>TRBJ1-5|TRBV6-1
CASSSDRAHAMGQPRHF
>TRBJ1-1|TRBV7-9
CASSIDMNTEAFF
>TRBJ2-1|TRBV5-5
CASSLVTGTGAYNEQFF
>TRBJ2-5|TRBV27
CASSRDRGGETQYF
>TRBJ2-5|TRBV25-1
CASSQVTGLAGGETQYF
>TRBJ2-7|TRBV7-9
CASSLLAGANPYEQYF
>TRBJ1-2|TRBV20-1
CSARGGGGEGTF
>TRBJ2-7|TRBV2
CASRNNGHYEQYF
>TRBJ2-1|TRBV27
CASRPLAAQRLEQFF
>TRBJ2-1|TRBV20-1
CSATGTSNEQFF
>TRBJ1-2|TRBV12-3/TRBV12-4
CASSSRGRGVHYGYTF
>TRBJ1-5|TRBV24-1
CATKIRDPTGNQPQHF
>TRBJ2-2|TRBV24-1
CATTSFGGELFF
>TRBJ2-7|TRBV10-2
CASSERTVAYEQYF
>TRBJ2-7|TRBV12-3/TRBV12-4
CASSQYGLGGTSVYEQYF
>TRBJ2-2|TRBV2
CASSLGLAYTGELFF
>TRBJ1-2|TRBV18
CASSPVGGSGYTF
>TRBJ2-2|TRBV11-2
CASSATSGSGELFF
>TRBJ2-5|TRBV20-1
CSAPEQGGETQYF
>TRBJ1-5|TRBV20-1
CSARDPIESGLRHF
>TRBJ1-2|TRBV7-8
CASSQGQGAPNYGYTF
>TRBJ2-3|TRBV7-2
CASSLSFASGFKFTDTQYF
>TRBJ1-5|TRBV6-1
CASSQIPYQPQHF
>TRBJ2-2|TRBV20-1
CSAREWGREGPTGELFF
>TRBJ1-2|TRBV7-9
CASSNRGPYGYTF
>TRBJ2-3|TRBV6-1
CARFWGSRFADTQYF
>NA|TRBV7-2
CASSAQTGTGYEQYF
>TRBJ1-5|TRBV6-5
CASSYSSYQPQHF
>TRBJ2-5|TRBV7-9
CASSLVLSGQETQYF
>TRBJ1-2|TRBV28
CASGTGTEGYTF
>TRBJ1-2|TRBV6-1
CASSEAPDRGGGYTF
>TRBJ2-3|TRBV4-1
CASSQGFIVATLTDTQYF
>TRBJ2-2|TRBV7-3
CASSQSPGELFF
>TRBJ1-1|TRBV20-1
CSASQGAGGDTEAFF
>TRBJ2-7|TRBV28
CASRGTGIYEQYF
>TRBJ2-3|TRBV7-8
CASASTSSTDTQYF
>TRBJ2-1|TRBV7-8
CASSSPGGGLNNEQFF
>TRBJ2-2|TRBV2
CASSGELATGELFF
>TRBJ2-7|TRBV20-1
CSARRLAGSYEQYF
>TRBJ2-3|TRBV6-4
CASSEGGTSDTQYF
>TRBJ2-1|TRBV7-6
CASSLAEAGGSSYNEQFF
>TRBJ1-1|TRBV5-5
CASSLVGQRNTEAFF
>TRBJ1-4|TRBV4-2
CASSLLRGGSANEKLFF
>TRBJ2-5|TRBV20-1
CSASGQGVKTQYF
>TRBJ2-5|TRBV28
CASSLAFRRGPQETQYF